A single T cell receptor beta chain is shown here with its context. Antigen unknown. CDR1 is SQVTM and CDR2 is ANQGSEA in the germline V gene. This CDR3 has 13 residues. This specimen comes from a study of post-analysis software for immune sequencing data. Broader study findings: TRBV segments more frequent in patients than in controls numbered five and included TRBV5-6, TRBV5-1 and TRBV20-1.

Built from TCR beta cDNA, the libraries had unique molecular identifiers in them. TCRdb passed the PCR reads through MiXCR, listing each CDR3 protein once. This table holds fewer than 900,000 distinct CDR3 sequences, 46% found once. This TCR was recovered from a girl aged 10 to 17 with multiple sclerosis. This chain links TRBV29-1 with TRBJ2-4; D is possibly TRBD1 (6 bases). The end of the DNA aligns better with TRBJ2-7, so the J call may be wrong. Input material: blood. DNA for the CDR3: TGCAGCGTCGCCGACAGGATTCGGGACGAGCAGTACTTC. Its protein product is CSVADRIRDEQYF.